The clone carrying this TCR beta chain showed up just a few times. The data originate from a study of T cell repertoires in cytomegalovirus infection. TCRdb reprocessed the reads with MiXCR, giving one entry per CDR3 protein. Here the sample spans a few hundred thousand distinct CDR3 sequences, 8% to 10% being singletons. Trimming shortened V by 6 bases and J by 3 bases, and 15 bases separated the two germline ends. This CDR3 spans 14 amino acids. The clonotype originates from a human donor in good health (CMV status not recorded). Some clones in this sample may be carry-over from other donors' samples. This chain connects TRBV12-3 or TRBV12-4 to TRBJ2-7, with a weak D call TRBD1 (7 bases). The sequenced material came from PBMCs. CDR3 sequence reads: CASSLQGGSYEQYF. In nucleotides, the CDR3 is TGTGCCAGCAGCCTCCAGGGGGGCAGCTACGAGCAGTACTTC.